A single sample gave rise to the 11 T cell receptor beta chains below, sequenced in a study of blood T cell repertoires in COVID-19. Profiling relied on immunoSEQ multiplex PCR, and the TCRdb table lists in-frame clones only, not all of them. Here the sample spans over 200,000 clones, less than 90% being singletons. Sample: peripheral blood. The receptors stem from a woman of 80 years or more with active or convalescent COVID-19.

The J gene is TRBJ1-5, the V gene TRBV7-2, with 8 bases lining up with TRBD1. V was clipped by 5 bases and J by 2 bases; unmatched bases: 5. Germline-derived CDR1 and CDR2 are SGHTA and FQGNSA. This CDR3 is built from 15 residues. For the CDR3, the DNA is TGTGCCAGCAGCGCAGGGGGCGCGGGCAATCAGCCCCAGCATTTT. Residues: CASSAGGAGNQPQHF.

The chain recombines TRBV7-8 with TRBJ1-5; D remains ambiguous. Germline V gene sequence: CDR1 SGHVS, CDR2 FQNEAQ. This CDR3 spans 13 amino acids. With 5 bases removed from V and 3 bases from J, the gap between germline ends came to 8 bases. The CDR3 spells CASSVTPNQPQHF. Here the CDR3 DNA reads TGTGCCAGCAGCGTTACACCCAATCAGCCCCAGCATTTT.

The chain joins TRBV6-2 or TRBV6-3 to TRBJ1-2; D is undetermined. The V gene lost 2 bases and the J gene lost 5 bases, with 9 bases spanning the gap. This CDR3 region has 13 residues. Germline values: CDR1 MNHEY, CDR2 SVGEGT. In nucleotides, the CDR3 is TGTGCCAGCAGTTACGTGGCGGCGTATGGCTACACCTTC. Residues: CASSYVAAYGYTF.

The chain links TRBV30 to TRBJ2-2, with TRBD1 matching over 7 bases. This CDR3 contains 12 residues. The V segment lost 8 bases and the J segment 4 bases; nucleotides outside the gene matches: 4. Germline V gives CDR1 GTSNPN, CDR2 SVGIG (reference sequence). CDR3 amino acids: CATGVGTGELFF. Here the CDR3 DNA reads TGTGCCACAGGGGTAGGCACCGGGGAGCTGTTTTTT.

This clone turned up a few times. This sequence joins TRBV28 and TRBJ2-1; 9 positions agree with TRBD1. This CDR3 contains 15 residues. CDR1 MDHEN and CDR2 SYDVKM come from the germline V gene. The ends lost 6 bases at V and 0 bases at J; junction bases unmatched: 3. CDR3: CASRDRGSSYNEQFF. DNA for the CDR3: TGTGCCAGCAGGGACAGGGGAAGCTCCTACAATGAGCAGTTCTTC.

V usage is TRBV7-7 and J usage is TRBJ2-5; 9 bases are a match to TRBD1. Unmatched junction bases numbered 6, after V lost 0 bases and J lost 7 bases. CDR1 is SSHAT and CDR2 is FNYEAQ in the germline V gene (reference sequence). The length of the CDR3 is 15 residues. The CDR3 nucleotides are TGTGCCAGCAGCTTAGCATCGGACAGGGGAGGGACCCAGTACTTC. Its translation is CASSLASDRGGTQYF.

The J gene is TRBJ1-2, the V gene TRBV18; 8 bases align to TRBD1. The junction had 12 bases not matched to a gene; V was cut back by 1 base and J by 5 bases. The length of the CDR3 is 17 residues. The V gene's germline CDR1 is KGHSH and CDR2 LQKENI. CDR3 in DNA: TGTGCCAGCTCACCACTCAGGACAGGGAGGGGAGATTATGGCTACACCTTC. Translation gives CASSPLRTGRGDYGYTF.

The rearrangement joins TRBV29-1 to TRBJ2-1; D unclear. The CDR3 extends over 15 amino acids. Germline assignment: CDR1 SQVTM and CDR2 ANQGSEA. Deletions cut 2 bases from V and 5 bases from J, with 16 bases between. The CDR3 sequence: CSVEPLTGYDNEQFF. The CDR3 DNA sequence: TGCAGCGTTGAACCACTGACGGGTTATGACAATGAGCAGTTCTTC.

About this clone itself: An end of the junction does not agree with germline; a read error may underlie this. CDR3 in DNA: TGTGCCAGCAGCTTTCTCAGGGGTGACTTT. It translates to CASSFLRGDF. The chain combines TRBV7-9 with TRBJ1-6; possibly TRBD1 for D (6 bases). The CDR3 extends over 10 amino acids. CDR1 is SEHNR, CDR2 FQNEAQ, per germline (reference sequence).

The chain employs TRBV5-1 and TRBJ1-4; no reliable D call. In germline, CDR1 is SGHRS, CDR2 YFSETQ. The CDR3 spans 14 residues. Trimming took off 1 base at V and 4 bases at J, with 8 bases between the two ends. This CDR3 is CASSLTPGNEKLFF. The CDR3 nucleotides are TGCGCCAGCAGCTTGACCCCCGGTAATGAAAAACTGTTTTTT.

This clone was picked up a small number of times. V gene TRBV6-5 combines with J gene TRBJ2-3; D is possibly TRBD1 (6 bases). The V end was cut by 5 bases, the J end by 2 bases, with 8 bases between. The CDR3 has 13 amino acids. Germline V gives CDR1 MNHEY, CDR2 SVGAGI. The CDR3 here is CASSRTVTDTQYF. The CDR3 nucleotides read TGTGCCAGCAGTCGGACAGTCACAGATACGCAGTATTTT.